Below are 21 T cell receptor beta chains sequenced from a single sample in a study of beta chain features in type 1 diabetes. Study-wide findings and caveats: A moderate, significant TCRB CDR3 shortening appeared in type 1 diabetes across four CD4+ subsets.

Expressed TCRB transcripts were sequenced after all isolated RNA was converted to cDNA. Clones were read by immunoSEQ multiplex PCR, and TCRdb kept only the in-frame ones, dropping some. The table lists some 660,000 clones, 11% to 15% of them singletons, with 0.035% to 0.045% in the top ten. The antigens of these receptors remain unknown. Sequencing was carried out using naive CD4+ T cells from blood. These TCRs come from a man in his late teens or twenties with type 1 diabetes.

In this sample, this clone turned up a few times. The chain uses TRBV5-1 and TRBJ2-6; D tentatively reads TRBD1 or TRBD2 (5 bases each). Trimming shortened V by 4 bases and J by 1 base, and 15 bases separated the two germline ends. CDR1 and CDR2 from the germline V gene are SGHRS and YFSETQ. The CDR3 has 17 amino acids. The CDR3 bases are TGCGCCAGCAGCCTCGGGGCTCCAACTTCTGGGGCCAACGTCCTGACTTTC. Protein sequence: CASSLGAPTSGANVLTF.

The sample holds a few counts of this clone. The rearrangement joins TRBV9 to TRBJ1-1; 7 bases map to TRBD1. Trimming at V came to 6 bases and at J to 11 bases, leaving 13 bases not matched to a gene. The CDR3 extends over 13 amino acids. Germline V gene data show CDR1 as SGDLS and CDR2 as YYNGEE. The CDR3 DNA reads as TGTGCCAGCACCCTCACGGGGCAGGGGGACGCTTTCTTT. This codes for CASTLTGQGDAFF.

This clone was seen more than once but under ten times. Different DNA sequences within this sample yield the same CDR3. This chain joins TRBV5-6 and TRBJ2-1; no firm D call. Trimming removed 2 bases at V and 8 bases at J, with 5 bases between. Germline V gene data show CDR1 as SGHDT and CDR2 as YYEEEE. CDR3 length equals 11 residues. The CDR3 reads CASSLVDEQFF. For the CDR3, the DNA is TGTGCCAGCAGCTTAGTTGATGAGCAGTTCTTC.

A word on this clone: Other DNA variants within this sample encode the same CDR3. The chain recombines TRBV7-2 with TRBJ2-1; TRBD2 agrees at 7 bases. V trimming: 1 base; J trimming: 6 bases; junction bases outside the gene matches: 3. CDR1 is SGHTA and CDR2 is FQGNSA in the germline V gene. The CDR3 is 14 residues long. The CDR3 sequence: CASSLEASGNEQFF. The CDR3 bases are TGTGCCAGCAGCTTAGAGGCTAGCGGCAATGAGCAGTTCTTC.

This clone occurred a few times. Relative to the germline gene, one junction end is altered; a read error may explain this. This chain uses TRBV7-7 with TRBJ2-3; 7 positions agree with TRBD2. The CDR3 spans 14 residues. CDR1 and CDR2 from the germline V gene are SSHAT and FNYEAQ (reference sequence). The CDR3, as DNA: TGTGCTAGCAGTTCACACCTGGGGGGGGATACGCAGTATTTT. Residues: CASSSHLGGDTQYF.

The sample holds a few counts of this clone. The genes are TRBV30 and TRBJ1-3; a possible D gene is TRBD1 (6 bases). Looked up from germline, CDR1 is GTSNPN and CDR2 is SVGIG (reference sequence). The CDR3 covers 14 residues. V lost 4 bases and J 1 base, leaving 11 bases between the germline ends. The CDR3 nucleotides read TGTGCCTGGAATAAGGACAGTTCTGGAAACACCATATATTTT. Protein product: CAWNKDSSGNTIYF.

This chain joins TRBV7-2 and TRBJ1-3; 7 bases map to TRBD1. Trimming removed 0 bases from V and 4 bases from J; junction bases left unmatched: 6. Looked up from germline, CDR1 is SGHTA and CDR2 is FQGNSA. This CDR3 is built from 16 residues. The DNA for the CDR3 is TGTGCCAGCAGCTTAGCACAGGGGCGAAGCGGAAACACCATATATTTT. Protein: CASSLAQGRSGNTIYF.

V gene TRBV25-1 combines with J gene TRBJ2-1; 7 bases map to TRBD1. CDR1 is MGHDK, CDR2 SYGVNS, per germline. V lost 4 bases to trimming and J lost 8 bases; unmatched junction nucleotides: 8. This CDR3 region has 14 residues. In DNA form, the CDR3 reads TGTGCCAGCAGTGTCCGGACAGGTGGGGATGAGCAGTTCTTC. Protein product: CASSVRTGGDEQFF.

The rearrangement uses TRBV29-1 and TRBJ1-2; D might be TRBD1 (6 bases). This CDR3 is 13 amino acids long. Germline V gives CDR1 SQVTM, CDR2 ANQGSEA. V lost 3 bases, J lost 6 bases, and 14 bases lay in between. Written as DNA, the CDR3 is TGCAGCGTTGATCTGGCAGGGGTTGATGGCTACACCTTC. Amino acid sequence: CSVDLAGVDGYTF.

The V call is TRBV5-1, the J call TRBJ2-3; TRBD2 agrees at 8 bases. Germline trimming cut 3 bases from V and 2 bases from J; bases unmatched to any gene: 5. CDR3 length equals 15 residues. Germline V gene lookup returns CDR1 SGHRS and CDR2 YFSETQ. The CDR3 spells CASSSIAGFTDTQYF. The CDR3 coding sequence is TGCGCCAGCAGCTCGATAGCGGGATTCACAGATACGCAGTATTTT.

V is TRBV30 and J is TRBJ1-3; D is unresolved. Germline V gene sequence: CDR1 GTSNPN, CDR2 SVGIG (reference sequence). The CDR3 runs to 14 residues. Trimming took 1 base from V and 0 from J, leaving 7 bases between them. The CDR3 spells CAWSAMNSGNTIYF. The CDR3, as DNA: TGTGCCTGGAGTGCTATGAACTCTGGAAACACCATATATTTT.

The CDR3 sequence is CASSLEGGDTQYF. DNA of the CDR3: TGTGCCAGCAGCTTGGAAGGCGGGGATACGCAGTATTTT. The chain carries TRBV5-4 and TRBJ2-3, with D perhaps TRBD2 (5 bases). The V end lost 0 bases, the J end lost 6 bases, and 8 bases lay between the germline ends. Germline values: CDR1 SGHNT, CDR2 YYREEE (reference sequence). CDR3 length: 13 residues.

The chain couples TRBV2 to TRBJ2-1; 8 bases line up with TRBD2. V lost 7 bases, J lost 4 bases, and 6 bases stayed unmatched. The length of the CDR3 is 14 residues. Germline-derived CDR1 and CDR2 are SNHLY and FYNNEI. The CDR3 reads CASTGSGVYNEQFF. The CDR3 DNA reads TGTGCCAGCACGGGTAGCGGGGTATACAATGAGCAGTTCTTC.

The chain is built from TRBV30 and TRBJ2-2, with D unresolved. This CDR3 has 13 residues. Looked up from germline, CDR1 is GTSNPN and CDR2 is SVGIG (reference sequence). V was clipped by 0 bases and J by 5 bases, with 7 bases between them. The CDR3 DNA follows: TGTGCCTGGAGTGTGCTAGAAACCGGGGAGCTGTTTTTT. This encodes CAWSVLETGELFF.

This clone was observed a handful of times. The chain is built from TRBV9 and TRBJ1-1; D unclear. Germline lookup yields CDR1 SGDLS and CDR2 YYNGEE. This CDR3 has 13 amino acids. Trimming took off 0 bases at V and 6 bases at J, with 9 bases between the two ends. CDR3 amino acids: CASSVAGFPEAFF. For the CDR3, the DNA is TGTGCCAGCAGCGTAGCGGGATTTCCTGAAGCTTTCTTT.

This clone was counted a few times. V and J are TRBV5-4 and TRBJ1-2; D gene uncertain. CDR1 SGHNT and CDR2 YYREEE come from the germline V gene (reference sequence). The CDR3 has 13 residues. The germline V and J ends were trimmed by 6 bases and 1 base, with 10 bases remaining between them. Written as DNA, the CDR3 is TGTGCCAGCAACTCACCGGATAACTATGGCTACACCTTC. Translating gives CASNSPDNYGYTF.

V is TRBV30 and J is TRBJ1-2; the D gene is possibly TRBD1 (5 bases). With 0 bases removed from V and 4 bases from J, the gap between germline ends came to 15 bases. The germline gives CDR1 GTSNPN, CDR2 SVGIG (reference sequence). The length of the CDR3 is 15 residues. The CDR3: CAWSVPPGGSYGYTF. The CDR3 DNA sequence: TGTGCCTGGAGTGTACCCCCGGGGGGTTCCTATGGCTACACCTTC.

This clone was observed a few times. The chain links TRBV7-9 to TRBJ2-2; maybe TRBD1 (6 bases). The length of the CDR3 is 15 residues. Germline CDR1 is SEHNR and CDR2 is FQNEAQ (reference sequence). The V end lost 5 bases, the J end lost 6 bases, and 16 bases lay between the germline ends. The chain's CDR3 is CASSRFTWTAGELFF. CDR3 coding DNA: TGTGCCAGCAGCCGCTTCACCTGGACAGCCGGGGAGCTGTTTTTT.

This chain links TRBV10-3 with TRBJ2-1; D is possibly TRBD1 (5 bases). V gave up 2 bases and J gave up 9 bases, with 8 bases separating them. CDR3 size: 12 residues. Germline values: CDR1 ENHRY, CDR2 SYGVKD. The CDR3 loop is CAISEQGVEQFF. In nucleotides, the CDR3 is TGTGCCATCAGTGAGCAAGGGGTTGAGCAGTTCTTC.

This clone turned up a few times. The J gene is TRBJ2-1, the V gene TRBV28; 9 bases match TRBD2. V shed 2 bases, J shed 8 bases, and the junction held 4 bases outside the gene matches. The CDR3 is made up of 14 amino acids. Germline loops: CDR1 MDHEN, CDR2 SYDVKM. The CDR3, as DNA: TGTGCCAGCAGTTTAGCGGGGGGGCCCCATGAGCAGTTCTTC. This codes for CASSLAGGPHEQFF.

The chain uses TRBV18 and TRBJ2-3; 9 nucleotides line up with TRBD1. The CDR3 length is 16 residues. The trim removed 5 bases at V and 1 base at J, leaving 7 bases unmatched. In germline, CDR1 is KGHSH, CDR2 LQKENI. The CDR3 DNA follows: TGTGCCAGCTCAGCAACCGGGACAGGGCGCACAGATACGCAGTATTTT. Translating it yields CASSATGTGRTDTQYF. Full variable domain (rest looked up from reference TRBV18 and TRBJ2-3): NAGVMQNPRHLVRRRGQEARLRCSPMKGHSHVYWYRQLPEEGLKFMVYLQKENIIDESGMPKERFSAEFPKEGPSILRIQQVVRGDSAAYFCASSATGTGRTDTQYFGPGTRLTVL.